The 26 T cell receptor beta chains reported below all come from one sample, sequenced in a study of blood T cell repertoires in COVID-19. This table comes from immunoSEQ multiplex PCR, and its TCRdb copy is limited to in-frame clones, with some not included. Of tens of thousands of clones in the sample, roughly 87% are singletons; the top ten hold more than 4.5%. The sequenced material came from peripheral blood. Receptors were obtained from a man at least 80 years old in a cohort sampled during active COVID-19.

The chain joins TRBV30 to TRBJ1-3; D not certain. CDR3 size: 13 residues. CDR1 is GTSNPN, CDR2 SVGIG, per germline (reference sequence). V was pared by 2 bases and J by 0 bases, with 5 bases between. DNA for the CDR3: TGTGCCTGGAGTTTACTCTCTGGAAACACCATATATTTT. This codes for CAWSLLSGNTIYF.

This clone was counted a few times. This chain connects TRBV4-2 to TRBJ2-4; 10 bases are shared with TRBD2. Germline V gene sequence: CDR1 LGHNA, CDR2 YNFKEQ. After removal of 0 bases from V and 3 bases from J, the junction contained 8 bases not matched to a gene. CDR3 length equals 18 residues. Written as DNA, the CDR3 is TGTGCCAGCAGCCAAGATCGGGAGCGGGAGGGAATCAAAAACATTCAGTACTTC. This gives the protein CASSQDREREGIKNIQYF.

The chain is built from TRBV2 and TRBJ2-5; 9 nucleotides agree with TRBD1. This CDR3 is 15 amino acids long. V lost 6 bases to trimming and J lost 1 base; unmatched junction nucleotides: 6. CDR1 is SNHLY, CDR2 FYNNEI, per germline. Here the CDR3 DNA reads TGTGCCAGCAGAAGAGGACAGGGGACCCAAGAGACCCAGTACTTC. Translated, it gives CASRRGQGTQETQYF.

This clone turned up a few times. The V and J genes are TRBV27 and TRBJ1-6, with 7 bases matching TRBD1. CDR1 MNHEY and CDR2 SMNVEV come from the germline V gene (reference sequence). Trimming cost V 0 bases and J 7 bases; bases outside gene matches: 3. The CDR3 contains 15 residues. The CDR3 nucleotides are TGTGCCAGCAGTTTATCGGGGACAGTAAATTCACCCCTCCACTTT. Translated: CASSLSGTVNSPLHF.

This clone was found once. The chain has TRBV6-5 and TRBJ1-2, with 10 bases identical to TRBD1. The CDR3 is 14 residues long. Germline assignment: CDR1 MNHEY and CDR2 SVGAGI. V lost 8 bases and J lost 7; bases outside the gene matches: 10. The CDR3, as DNA: TGTGCCAGCTTCCGACAGGGGGCCTTGAGTGGCTACACCTTC. Translated, it gives CASFRQGALSGYTF.

This clone showed up just a few times. The chain uses TRBV7-5 and TRBJ2-7; TRBD1, the table's D call, lacks a check against the DNA. TRBV7-5 is deemed a pseudogene. The CDR3 loop spans 15 amino acids. CDR3 nucleotide sequence: TGTGCCAGAAGCTTTGGGACAGGGTTCGGCTACGAGCAGTACTTC. It specifies CARSFGTGFGYEQYF.

The chain carries TRBV30 and TRBJ1-5; no reliable D call. Germline lookup yields CDR1 GTSNPN and CDR2 SVGIG (reference sequence). The CDR3 length is 12 residues. The ends were cut back, 2 bases at V and 4 bases at J, with 6 bases in the middle. The CDR3, as DNA: TGTGCCTGGAGTCGGGGAAATCAGCCCCAGCATTTT. Its protein is CAWSRGNQPQHF.

V gene TRBV30 combines with J gene TRBJ2-1; 8 bases are a match to TRBD2. The CDR3 has 17 amino acids. The germline V gene has CDR1 GTSNPN and CDR2 SVGIG (reference sequence). V dropped 4 bases and J dropped 0; count of bases not matched to a gene: 11. CDR3 DNA: TGTGCCTGGACGGGGCTAGCGGGCATAAGCTCCTACAATGAGCAGTTCTTC. It yields the protein CAWTGLAGISSYNEQFF.

The rearrangement joins TRBV6-5 to TRBJ1-1; D perhaps matches TRBD1 (6 bases). Germline V gives CDR1 MNHEY, CDR2 SVGAGI. CDR3 length: 15 residues. V was shortened by 2 bases and J by 1 base, with 11 bases between the two germline ends. The CDR3 sequence: CASSYAGTSNTEAFF. The CDR3 bases are TGTGCCAGCAGTTACGCCGGGACATCGAACACTGAAGCTTTCTTT.

J is TRBJ1-2 and V is TRBV16; no reliable D call. With 4 bases removed from V and 8 bases from J, the gap between germline ends came to 11 bases. This CDR3 region has 12 residues. CDR1 and CDR2 from the germline V gene are KGHSY and FQNENV. This CDR3 is CASSPGGMGYTF. The CDR3 DNA follows: TGTGCCAGCAGCCCGGGAGGTATGGGCTACACCTTC.

The chain uses TRBV5-6 and TRBJ1-1; perhaps TRBD1 as D (6 bases). Trimming left V 1 base short and J 1 base short, with 11 bases between. Germline CDR1 SGHDT, CDR2 YYEEEE. CDR3 length equals 15 residues. The CDR3 here is CASSLLDRTNTEAFF. CDR3 DNA sequence: TGTGCCAGCAGCTTGCTAGACAGGACGAACACTGAAGCTTTCTTT.

This chain joins TRBV5-5 and TRBJ2-7, with unresolved D. Trimming shortened V by 1 base and J by 0 bases, and 5 bases separated the two germline ends. From germline, CDR1 is SGHKS and CDR2 YYEKEE (reference sequence). The CDR3 runs 13 residues. CDR3 nucleotides: TGTGCCAGCAGCTTGCCACACTCCTACGAGCAGTACTTC. Encoded protein: CASSLPHSYEQYF.

The rearrangement links TRBV19 to TRBJ2-7; 7 bases are a match to TRBD1. The CDR3 loop spans 13 amino acids. Per the germline V gene, CDR1 is LNHDA and CDR2 is SQIVND (reference sequence). V dropped 8 bases and J dropped 2; count of bases not matched to a gene: 6. CDR3 coding DNA: TGTGCCAGTGCGGACAGGCCCACCTACGAGCAGTACTTC. Protein: CASADRPTYEQYF.

The chain recombines TRBV6-5 with TRBJ1-1; TRBD1 matches 8 bases. The germline gives CDR1 MNHEY, CDR2 SVGAGI. The CDR3 covers 14 residues. J was trimmed by 5 bases and V by 4 bases; bases with no gene match: 6. The CDR3 is CASSSRQGWTEAFF. Written as DNA, the CDR3 is TGTGCCAGCAGTTCTCGACAGGGGTGGACTGAAGCTTTCTTT.

The gene calls are TRBV5-1 and TRBJ2-1; 9 positions match TRBD2. Germline-derived CDR1 and CDR2 are SGHRS and YFSETQ. Losses at the gene ends were 4 bases for V and 4 bases for J; bases not matched to a gene: 9. The CDR3 is made up of 16 amino acids. The CDR3: CASSIGGTSGYNEQFF. CDR3 sequence (DNA): TGCGCCAGCAGCATAGGGGGCACTAGCGGGTACAATGAGCAGTTCTTC.

V usage is TRBV3-1 (or the pseudogene TRBV3-2) and J usage is TRBJ1-2, with a tentative D call TRBD1 (6 bases). Germline-derived CDR1 and CDR2 are LGHDT and YNNKEL (reference sequence). V lost 0 bases and J 4 bases, leaving 12 bases between the germline ends. The CDR3 totals 15 residues. DNA of the CDR3: TGTGCCAGCAGCCAAGATTTCAAGGGGGTCTATGGCTACACCTTC. Translated: CASSQDFKGVYGYTF.

V usage is TRBV2 and J usage is TRBJ1-2; 9 nucleotides align to TRBD1. Germline values: CDR1 SNHLY, CDR2 FYNNEI. CDR3 size: 12 residues. V lost 11 bases and J lost 3; bases outside the gene matches: 4. The CDR3: CACRQGDYGYTF. The CDR3 DNA follows: TGTGCCTGCCGACAGGGGGACTATGGCTACACCTTC.

J is TRBJ1-6 and V is TRBV5-1; D is perhaps TRBD1 (5 bases). The CDR3 runs 14 residues. Germline values: CDR1 SGHRS, CDR2 YFSETQ. V shed 4 bases and J shed 7 bases, with 12 bases lying between them. CDR3 protein: CASSMAGRNSPLHF. In DNA, the CDR3 is TGCGCCAGCAGCATGGCAGGGAGGAATTCACCCCTCCACTTT.

This chain links TRBV7-8 with TRBJ2-2, with a tentative D call TRBD2 (6 bases). V shed 5 bases and J shed 5 bases, with 12 bases lying between them. The germline V gene has CDR1 SGHVS and CDR2 FQNEAQ. The CDR3 covers 14 residues. The CDR3 coding sequence is TGTGCCAGCAGCCCCGGGGGACGGACCGGGGAGCTGTTTTTT. It codes for CASSPGGRTGELFF.

The rearrangement joins TRBV21-1 to TRBJ1-5; TRBD1 was called by the table and not checked on the DNA. TRBV21-1 is assigned pseudogene status. This CDR3 is 14 amino acids long. The CDR3 nucleotides are TGTGCCAGCAGCAAACAGGGGGTAGGTCAGCCCCAGCATTTT. Its translation is CASSKQGVGQPQHF.

This chain joins TRBV19 and TRBJ2-4; TRBD1 aligns across 8 bases. Trimming removed 5 bases from V and 8 bases from J; junction bases left unmatched: 8. The CDR3 contains 14 residues. CDR1 and CDR2 from the germline V gene are LNHDA and SQIVND (reference sequence). The CDR3 spells CASSSGQGQHIQYF. In DNA, the CDR3 is TGTGCCAGTAGTTCCGGACAGGGACAACACATTCAGTACTTC.

The rearrangement uses TRBV30 and TRBJ2-7; 9 bases are a match to TRBD1. Germline-derived CDR1 and CDR2 are GTSNPN and SVGIG (reference sequence). V shed 3 bases and J 2 bases; nucleotides not matched to a gene: 5. The CDR3 has 14 amino acids. The CDR3 sequence: CAWRPTGGTYEQYF. CDR3 in DNA: TGTGCCTGGAGGCCGACAGGGGGGACCTACGAGCAGTACTTC.

This clone was observed once. The chain employs TRBV3-1 (or the pseudogene TRBV3-2) and TRBJ2-4, with TRBD1 matching over 11 bases. Trimming at V came to 2 bases and at J to 8 bases, leaving 11 bases not matched to a gene. CDR1 and CDR2 from the germline V gene are LGHDT and YNNKEL (reference sequence). The CDR3 consists of 17 residues. In DNA, the CDR3 is TGTGCCAGCAGCCAACCTCCAGGACAGGGGGCGCTTGACATTCAGTACTTC. Translating gives CASSQPPGQGALDIQYF.

This clone showed up just once. The chain recombines TRBV7-9 with TRBJ2-7, with a possible D match to TRBD2 (6 bases). The CDR3 is 12 amino acids. From germline, CDR1 is SEHNR and CDR2 FQNEAQ (reference sequence). The ends were cut back, 11 bases at V and 2 bases at J, with 13 bases in the middle. Here the CDR3 DNA reads TGTGCCGCGGGGACTGAAGCCTACGAGCAGTACTTC. This codes for CAAGTEAYEQYF.

The V gene is TRBV4-1, the J gene TRBJ2-5; TRBD2 agrees at 12 bases. J gave up 5 bases and V 4 bases, and 8 bases lay outside the gene matches. The length of the CDR3 is 16 residues. Germline V lookup: CDR1 MGHRA, CDR2 YSYEKL. CDR3 residues: CASSLGLAGPPETQYF. CDR3 nucleotides: TGCGCCAGCAGCCTTGGACTAGCGGGACCACCCGAGACCCAGTACTTC.

The V gene is TRBV11-2, the J gene TRBJ2-5; TRBD2 agrees at 8 bases. This CDR3 is built from 16 residues. Germline V gives CDR1 SGHAT, CDR2 FQNNGV. V shed 1 base and J 1 base; nucleotides not matched to a gene: 5. The CDR3 DNA is TGTGCCAGCAGCTTAGTTGGCGGGGGGTCCCAAGAGACCCAGTACTTC. It translates to CASSLVGGGSQETQYF. Combining the CDR3 with reference TRBV11-2 and TRBJ2-5 gives the whole variable domain EAGVAQSPRYKIIEKRQSVAFWCNPISGHATLYWYQQILGQGPKLLIQFQNNGVVDDSQLPKDRFSAERLKGVDSTLKIQPAKLEDSAVYLCASSLVGGGSQETQYFGPGTRLLVL.